Presented here are 4 T cell receptor beta chains from one specimen sequenced in a study of T cells expressing NK-cell markers. TCRdb processed the 5' RACE reads again and assigns one entry to each CDR3 protein, with no DNA. The repertoire table contains about 380,000 distinct CDR3 sequences. The sequenced sample consisted of blood T cells: a sorted CD56 or NKG2C T cell subset, CD4+ or CD8+ T cells, or bulk PBMC T cells (not recorded which). The origin of the receptors is a man between 18 and 69 years old in good health.

This rearrangement joins TRBV9 to TRBJ1-6. CDR1 is SGDLS and CDR2 is YYNGEE in the germline V gene. The CDR3 extends over 14 amino acids. The CDR3 sequence is CASSAGVANSPLHF.

This rearrangement joins TRBV5-1 to TRBJ2-7. The CDR3 contains 14 residues. Germline values: CDR1 SGHRS, CDR2 YFSETQ. The CDR3 loop is CASSLGWQNYEQYF. Filled out from reference TRBV5-1 and TRBJ2-7, the complete variable domain reads KAGVTQTPRYLIKTRGQQVTLSCSPISGHRSVSWYQQTPGQGLQFLFEYFSETQRNKGNFPGRFSGRQFSNSRSEMNVSTLELGDSALYLCASSLGWQNYEQYFGPGTRLTVT.

The chain links TRBV12-3 or TRBV12-4 to TRBJ2-7; absent DNA, TCRdb's TRBD2 call cannot be checked. This CDR3 is built from 17 residues. The CDR3: CASSLYPPEGLLDEQYF.

The chain is built from TRBV12-3 or TRBV12-4 and TRBJ2-1; TCRdb selects TRBD1, and the lack of DNA leaves this call unchecked. This CDR3 comprises 15 residues. Here the CDR3 reads CASSYGKAGADEQFF.